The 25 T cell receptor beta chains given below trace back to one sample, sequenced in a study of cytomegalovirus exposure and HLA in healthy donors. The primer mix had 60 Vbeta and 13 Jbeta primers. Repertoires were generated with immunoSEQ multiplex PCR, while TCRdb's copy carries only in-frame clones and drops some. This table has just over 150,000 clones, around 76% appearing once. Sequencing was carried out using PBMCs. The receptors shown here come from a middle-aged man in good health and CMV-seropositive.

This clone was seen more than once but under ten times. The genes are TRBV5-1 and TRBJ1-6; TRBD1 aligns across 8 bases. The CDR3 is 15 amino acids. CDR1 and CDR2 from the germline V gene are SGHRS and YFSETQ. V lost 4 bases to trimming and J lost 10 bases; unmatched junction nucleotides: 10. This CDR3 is CASSRDRGNGSPLHF. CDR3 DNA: TGCGCCAGCAGCCGCGACAGGGGTAATGGATCACCCCTCCACTTT. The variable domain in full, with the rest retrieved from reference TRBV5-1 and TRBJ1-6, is KAGVTQTPRYLIKTRGQQVTLSCSPISGHRSVSWYQQTPGQGLQFLFEYFSETQRNKGNFPGRFSGRQFSNSRSEMNVSTLELGDSALYLCASSRDRGNGSPLHFGNGTRLTVT.

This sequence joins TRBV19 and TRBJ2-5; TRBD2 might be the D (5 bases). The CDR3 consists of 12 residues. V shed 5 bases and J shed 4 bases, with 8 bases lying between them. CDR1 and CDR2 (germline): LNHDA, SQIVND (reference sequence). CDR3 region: CASSEGGETQYF. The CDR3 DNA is TGTGCCAGTAGTGAGGGCGGAGAGACCCAGTACTTC.

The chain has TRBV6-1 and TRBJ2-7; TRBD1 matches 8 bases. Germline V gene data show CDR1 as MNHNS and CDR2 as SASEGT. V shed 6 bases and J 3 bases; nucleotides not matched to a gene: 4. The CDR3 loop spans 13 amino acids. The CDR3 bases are TGTGCCAGCAGCCGACAGGGGAACTACGAGCAGTACTTC. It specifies CASSRQGNYEQYF.

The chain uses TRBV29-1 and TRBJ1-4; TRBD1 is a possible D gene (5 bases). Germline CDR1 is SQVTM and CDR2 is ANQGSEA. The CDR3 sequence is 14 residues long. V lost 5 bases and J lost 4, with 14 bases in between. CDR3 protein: CSVFRVNHNEKLFF. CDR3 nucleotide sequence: TGCAGCGTTTTCAGGGTGAACCATAATGAAAAACTGTTTTTT.

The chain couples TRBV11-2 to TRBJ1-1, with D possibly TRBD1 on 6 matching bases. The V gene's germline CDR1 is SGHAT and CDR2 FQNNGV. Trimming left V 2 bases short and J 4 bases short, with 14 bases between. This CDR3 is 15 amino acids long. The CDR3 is CASSLRGGLGTEAFF. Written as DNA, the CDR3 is TGTGCCAGCAGCTTAAGGGGGGGGCTGGGCACTGAAGCTTTCTTT. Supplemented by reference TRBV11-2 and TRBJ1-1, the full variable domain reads EAGVAQSPRYKIIEKRQSVAFWCNPISGHATLYWYQQILGQGPKLLIQFQNNGVVDDSQLPKDRFSAERLKGVDSTLKIQPAKLEDSAVYLCASSLRGGLGTEAFFGQGTRLTVV.

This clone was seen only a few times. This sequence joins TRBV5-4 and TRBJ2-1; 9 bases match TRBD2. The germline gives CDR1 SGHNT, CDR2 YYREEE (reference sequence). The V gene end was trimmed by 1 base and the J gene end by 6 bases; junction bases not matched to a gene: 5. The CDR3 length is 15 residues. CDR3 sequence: CASSLSGGGVNEQFF. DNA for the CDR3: TGTGCCAGCAGCTTGAGTGGCGGGGGGGTCAATGAGCAGTTCTTC.

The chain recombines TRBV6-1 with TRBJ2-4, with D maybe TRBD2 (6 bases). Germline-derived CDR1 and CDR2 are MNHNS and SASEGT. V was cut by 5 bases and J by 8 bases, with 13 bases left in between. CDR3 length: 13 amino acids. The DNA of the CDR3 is TGTGCCAGCAGTTGGGAGGATTTGGACATTCAGTACTTC. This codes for CASSWEDLDIQYF.

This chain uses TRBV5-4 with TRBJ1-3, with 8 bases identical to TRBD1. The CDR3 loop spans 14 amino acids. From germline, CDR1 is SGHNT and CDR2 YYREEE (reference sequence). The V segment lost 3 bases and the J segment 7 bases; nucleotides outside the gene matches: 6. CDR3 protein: CASSSKTGVNTIYF. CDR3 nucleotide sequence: TGTGCCAGCAGCTCGAAGACAGGGGTCAACACCATATATTTT. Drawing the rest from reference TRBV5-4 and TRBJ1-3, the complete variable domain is ETGVTQSPTHLIKTRGQQVTLRCSSQSGHNTVSWYQQALGQGPQFIFQYYREEENGRGNFPPRFSGLQFPNYSSELNVNALELDDSALYLCASSSKTGVNTIYFGEGSWLTVV.

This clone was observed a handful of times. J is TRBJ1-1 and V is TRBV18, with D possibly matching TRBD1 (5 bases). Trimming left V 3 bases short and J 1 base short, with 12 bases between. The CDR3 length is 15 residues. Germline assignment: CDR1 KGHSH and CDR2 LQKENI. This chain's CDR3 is CASSPLGRGNTEAFF. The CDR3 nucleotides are TGTGCCAGCTCACCTCTGGGGCGGGGGAACACTGAAGCTTTCTTT.

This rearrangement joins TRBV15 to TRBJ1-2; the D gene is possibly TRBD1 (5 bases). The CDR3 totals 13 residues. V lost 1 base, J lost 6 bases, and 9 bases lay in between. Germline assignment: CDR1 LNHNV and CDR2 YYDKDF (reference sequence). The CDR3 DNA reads TGTGCCACCAGCAGAGGGGGCGGGGATGGCTACACCTTC. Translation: CATSRGGGDGYTF. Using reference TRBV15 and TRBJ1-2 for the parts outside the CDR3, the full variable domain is DAMVIQNPRYQVTQFGKPVTLSCSQTLNHNVMYWYQQKSSQAPKLLFHYYDKDFNNEADTPDNFQSRRPNTSFCFLDIRSPGLGDTAMYLCATSRGGGDGYTFGSGTRLTVV.

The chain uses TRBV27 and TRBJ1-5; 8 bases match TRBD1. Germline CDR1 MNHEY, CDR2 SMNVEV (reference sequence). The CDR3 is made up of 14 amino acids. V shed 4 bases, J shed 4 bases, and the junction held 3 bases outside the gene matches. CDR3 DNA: TGTGCCAGCAGTTCAGACAGGGGTAATCAGCCCCAGCATTTT. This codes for CASSSDRGNQPQHF.

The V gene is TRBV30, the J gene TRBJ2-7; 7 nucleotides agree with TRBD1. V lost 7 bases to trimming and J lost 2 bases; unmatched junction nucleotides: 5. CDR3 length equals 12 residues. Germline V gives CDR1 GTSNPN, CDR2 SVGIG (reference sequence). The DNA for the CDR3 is TGTGCCTCGACAGGGTTAACCTACGAGCAGTACTTC. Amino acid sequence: CASTGLTYEQYF.

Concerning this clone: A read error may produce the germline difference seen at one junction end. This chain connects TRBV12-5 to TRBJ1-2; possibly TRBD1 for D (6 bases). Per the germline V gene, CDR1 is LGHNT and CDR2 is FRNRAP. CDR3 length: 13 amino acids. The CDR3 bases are TGTGCTAGTGGTTTGGAGGGATTTGGGGGCTTCACCTTC. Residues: CASGLEGFGGFTF.

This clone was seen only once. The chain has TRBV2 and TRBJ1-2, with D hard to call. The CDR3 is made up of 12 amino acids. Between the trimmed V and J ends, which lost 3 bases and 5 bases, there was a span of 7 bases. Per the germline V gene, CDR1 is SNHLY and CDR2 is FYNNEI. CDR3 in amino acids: CASSDTEYGYTF. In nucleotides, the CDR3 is TGTGCCAGCAGTGACACAGAGTATGGCTACACCTTC.

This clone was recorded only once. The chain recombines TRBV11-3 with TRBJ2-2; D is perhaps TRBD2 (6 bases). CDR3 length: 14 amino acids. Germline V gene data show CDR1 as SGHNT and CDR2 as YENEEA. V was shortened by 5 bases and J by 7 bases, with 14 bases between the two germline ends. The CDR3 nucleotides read TGTGCCAGCAGCGCCTCAGTCGGGGGCGGGGAGCTGTTTTTT. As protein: CASSASVGGGELFF.

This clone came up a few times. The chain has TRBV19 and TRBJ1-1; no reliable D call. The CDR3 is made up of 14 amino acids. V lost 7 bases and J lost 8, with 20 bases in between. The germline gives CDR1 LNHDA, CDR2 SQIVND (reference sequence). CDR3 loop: CASTSWGARREAFF. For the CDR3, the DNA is TGTGCCAGTACCTCTTGGGGAGCCCGAAGGGAAGCTTTCTTT.

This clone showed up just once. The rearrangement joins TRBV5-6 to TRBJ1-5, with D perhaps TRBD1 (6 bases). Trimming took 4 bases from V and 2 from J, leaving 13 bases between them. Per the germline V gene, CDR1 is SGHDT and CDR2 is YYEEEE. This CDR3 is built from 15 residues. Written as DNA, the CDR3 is TGTGCCAGCAGCGAACAGGGAATGGGCAATCAGCCCCAGCATTTT. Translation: CASSEQGMGNQPQHF.

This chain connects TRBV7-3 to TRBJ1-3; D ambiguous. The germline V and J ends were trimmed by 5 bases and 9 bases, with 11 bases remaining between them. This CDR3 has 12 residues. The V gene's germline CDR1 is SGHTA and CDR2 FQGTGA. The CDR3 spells CASSPRGGTIYF. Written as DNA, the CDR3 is TGTGCCAGCAGCCCCCGAGGCGGCACCATATATTTT.

The CDR3 coding sequence is TGTGCCAGCAGCTTGAAACCCCCCGGGATTGAGCAGTACTTC. Translation gives CASSLKPPGIEQYF. The chain joins TRBV7-9 to TRBJ2-7, with D possibly being TRBD2 (5 bases). Germline CDR1 is SEHNR and CDR2 is FQNEAQ (reference sequence). CDR3 length equals 14 residues. The germline V and J ends were trimmed by 3 bases and 7 bases, with 16 bases remaining between them.

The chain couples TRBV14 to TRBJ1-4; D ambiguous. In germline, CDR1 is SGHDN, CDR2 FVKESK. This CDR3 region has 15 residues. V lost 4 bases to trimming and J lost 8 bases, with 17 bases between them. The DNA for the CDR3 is TGTGCCAGCAGCCGCCAAAGAGCAGGCTGGGAAAAACTGTTTTTT. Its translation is CASSRQRAGWEKLFF.

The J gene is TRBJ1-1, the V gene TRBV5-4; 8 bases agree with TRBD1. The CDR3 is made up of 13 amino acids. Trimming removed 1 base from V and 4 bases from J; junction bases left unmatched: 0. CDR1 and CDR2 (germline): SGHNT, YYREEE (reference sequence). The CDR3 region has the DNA TGTGCCAGCAGCTTGACAGGGGGCACTGAAGCTTTCTTT. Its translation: CASSLTGGTEAFF.

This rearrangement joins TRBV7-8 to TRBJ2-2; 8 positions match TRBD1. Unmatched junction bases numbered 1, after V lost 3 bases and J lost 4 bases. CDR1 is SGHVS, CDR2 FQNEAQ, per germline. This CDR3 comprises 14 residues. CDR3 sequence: CASSLQGATGELFF. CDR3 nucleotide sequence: TGTGCCAGCAGCTTGCAGGGGGCCACCGGGGAGCTGTTTTTT.

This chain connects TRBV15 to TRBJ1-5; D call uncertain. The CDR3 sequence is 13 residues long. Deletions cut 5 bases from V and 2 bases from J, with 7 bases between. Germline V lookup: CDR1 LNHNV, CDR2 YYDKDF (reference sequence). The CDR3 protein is CATSSGGNQPQHF. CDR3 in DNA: TGTGCCACCAGCTCCGGGGGCAATCAGCCCCAGCATTTT.

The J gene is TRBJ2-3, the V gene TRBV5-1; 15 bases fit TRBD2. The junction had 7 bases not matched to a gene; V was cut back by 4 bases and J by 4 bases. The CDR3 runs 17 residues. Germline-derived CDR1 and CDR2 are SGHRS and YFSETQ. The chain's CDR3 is CASSRTSGGARADTQYF. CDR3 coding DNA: TGCGCCAGCAGCCGGACTAGCGGGGGGGCCCGGGCAGATACGCAGTATTTT. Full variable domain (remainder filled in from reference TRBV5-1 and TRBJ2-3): KAGVTQTPRYLIKTRGQQVTLSCSPISGHRSVSWYQQTPGQGLQFLFEYFSETQRNKGNFPGRFSGRQFSNSRSEMNVSTLELGDSALYLCASSRTSGGARADTQYFGPGTRLTVL.

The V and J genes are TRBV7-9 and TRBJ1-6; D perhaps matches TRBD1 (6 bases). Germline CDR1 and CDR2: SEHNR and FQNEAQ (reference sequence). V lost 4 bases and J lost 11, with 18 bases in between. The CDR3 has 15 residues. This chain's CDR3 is CASSSWPSGVPPLHF. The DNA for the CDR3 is TGTGCCAGCAGCTCCTGGCCTTCAGGGGTGCCACCCCTCCACTTT.